Below, one T cell receptor beta chain is given with its context. This clone was seen a single time. Its antigen is still unknown. Per-base quality was not reported, and no clone a single base away is much larger than it. Donors formed part of the validation cohort, which comprised 120 or so subjects and was distinct from the first cohort of 550 to 850 subjects. This entry belongs to a study of cytomegalovirus exposure and HLA in healthy donors (dated by TCRdb to about 2017). As for the study more broadly: According to a later analysis, one platform produced both the roughly 110 validation repertoires and the approximately 670 repertoires of the first cohort. The study aimed to test whether signatures of past pathogen exposure could be identified by cataloging public T cell receptors. A separate validation cohort of about 110 different subjects was used in addition to the roughly 640-subject first cohort. High-throughput TCR immunosequencing, statistical association of individual TCRs with disease status, and machine learning were combined to predict cytomegalovirus infection status. Findings and caveats that apply to the study as a whole: Of the cluster scores, about 94% were above 0 in a later analysis, which found that TCRs clustered in the first cohort also tended to co-occur in the 130 or so validation repertoires. All 120 or so repertoires were used to score co-occurrence in the validation cohort in a later analysis, because that analysis had no HLA typing for the cohort. The study gave a list of some 150 TCR beta chains associated with cytomegalovirus. A few of the identified cytomegalovirus-associated TCR beta chains were confirmed in vitro to be specific for cytomegalovirus antigens. The authors suggested that the approach could potentially be extended to other disease states and immunological phenotypes. While some public TCRs were present in many individuals, most TCR sequences turned up only very rarely across donors. The classifier was reported to diagnose cytomegalovirus status with high specificity and sensitivity in both the original cohort and the validation cohort.

Germline trimming amounts to 1 base on V and 6 bases on J, with 11 as the count of junction bases outside the gene matches. Reading from cysteine to phenylalanine, the CDR3 counts 18 amino acids. This entry keeps only the CDR3 DNA: 54 bases, framed from base 1. Looking up the germline V gene yields CDR1 SGHTA and CDR2 FQGNSA. Library preparation used the immunoSEQ multiplex PCR assay. The authors' analysis ran thus. A statistical classification framework was built for diagnosing cytomegalovirus status from the catalog of TCR beta chain sequences. Sourced from immuneACCESS, this table was stored by TCRdb with only in-frame sequences that have V and J called. A share of the clones is absent; for the studies checked, an unresolved V gene accounts for under half, and the remainder has no known explanation. The V and J calls and clone size were taken over from that table, and D and trimming were inferred from the DNA. A total of around 170,000 clones appear in this sample, roughly 91% of them only once. Together, the top ten hold 2.5% to 3% of the sample.

This sequence originates from a man aged 18 to 29 in good health and CMV-seronegative. The rearranged segments are TRBV7-2 and TRBJ2-2; 10 of the junction bases match TRBD2. Specimen: PBMCs. At the DNA level, the sequence is TGTGCCAGCAGCTTAGTTACCTCTAGCGGGAGTTATGCCGGGGAGCTGTTTTTT. Translated, this is CASSLVTSSGSYAGELFF.